One sample yielded the 10 T cell receptor beta chains listed below, sequenced in a study of cytomegalovirus exposure and HLA in healthy donors (dated by TCRdb to about 2017). Libraries were made using the immunoSEQ multiplex PCR assay. For the multiplex PCR, a mixture combining 60 forward primers for TCR Vbeta segments and 13 reverse primers for TCR Jbeta segments was used. Entries here come from immuneACCESS through TCRdb and include only in-frame sequences with V and J called. Some clones fail to appear in such tables; in the studies checked, an unresolved V gene covers under half of the shortfall, and the cause of the remainder is unknown. For this sample the table gives more than 85,000 clones, of which approximately 72% were detected only once. Of the sample, over 12% falls within the top ten clones. Sequenced: PBMCs. These receptors all stem from a male donor in good health and CMV-seropositive.

This clone was counted once. The chain uses TRBV11-3 and TRBJ1-3, with D perhaps matching TRBD1 (6 bases). The ends were cut back, 5 bases at V and 0 bases at J, with 8 bases in the middle. This CDR3 contains 14 residues. From germline, CDR1 is SGHNT and CDR2 YENEEA. The CDR3, as DNA: TGTGCCAGCAGCCCAGGGGTCTCTGGAAACACCATATATTTT. As protein: CASSPGVSGNTIYF. Combining the CDR3 with reference TRBV11-3 and TRBJ1-3 gives the whole variable domain EAGVVQSPRYKIIEKKQPVAFWCNPISGHNTLYWYLQNLGQGPELLIRYENEEAVDDSQLPKDRFSAERLKGVDSTLKIQPAELGDSAVYLCASSPGVSGNTIYFGEGSWLTVV.

This chain links TRBV4-1 with TRBJ2-1, with D tentatively TRBD1 (6 bases). Per the germline V gene, CDR1 is MGHRA and CDR2 is YSYEKL. The CDR3 runs 15 residues. The V end was cut by 1 base, the J end by 7 bases, with 14 bases between. The CDR3 spells CASSQVDSPGNEQFF. The DNA for the CDR3 is TGCGCCAGCAGCCAAGTGGACAGTCCGGGGAATGAGCAGTTCTTC.

This sequence joins TRBV30 and TRBJ1-6, with D maybe TRBD1 (6 bases). The CDR3 length is 14 residues. Trimming pared 2 bases from V and 5 bases from J, leaving 10 bases between. Germline assignment: CDR1 GTSNPN and CDR2 SVGIG (reference sequence). CDR3 amino acids: CAWSLDSNNSPLHF. CDR3 nucleotides: TGTGCCTGGAGTCTGGACAGTAATAATTCACCCCTCCACTTT.

This clone was seen many times. The chain links TRBV4-3 to TRBJ2-7; 7 bases line up with TRBD1. This CDR3 is 16 amino acids long. CDR1 is LGHNA and CDR2 is YSLEER in the germline V gene. Germline trimming cut 0 bases from V and 2 bases from J; bases unmatched to any gene: 7. DNA of the CDR3: TGCGCCAGCAGCCAAGATCTGGCAGGGGGAACCTACGAGCAGTACTTC. It translates to CASSQDLAGGTYEQYF.

CDR3 amino acids: CAWRPTGVLNQPQHF. The CDR3 nucleotides read TGTGCCTGGAGGCCGACAGGCGTCCTCAATCAGCCCCAGCATTTT. This chain connects TRBV30 to TRBJ1-5, with D maybe TRBD1 (6 bases). The CDR3 length is 15 residues. Per germline, CDR1 GTSNPN and CDR2 SVGIG (reference sequence). Trimming removed 3 bases from V and 3 bases from J, with 15 bases in between.

The rearrangement links TRBV7-3 to TRBJ2-5; TRBD1 matches at 7 bases. Losses at the gene ends were 4 bases for V and 5 bases for J; bases not matched to a gene: 4. The CDR3 totals 13 residues. The germline CDR1 and CDR2 sequences are SGHTA and FQGTGA. The CDR3 sequence: CASSSSRGETQYF. CDR3 bases: TGTGCCAGCAGCTCGTCCAGGGGGGAGACCCAGTACTTC.

This chain connects TRBV9 to TRBJ1-2, with D possibly matching TRBD1 (6 bases). Germline CDR1 SGDLS, CDR2 YYNGEE. This CDR3 has 17 residues. The ends were cut back, 4 bases at V and 0 bases at J, with 19 bases in the middle. The CDR3 bases are TGTGCCAGCAGCCCCTCGACAGGAGCTTTAGCTAACTATGGCTACACCTTC. Encoded protein: CASSPSTGALANYGYTF.

The chain uses TRBV5-1 and TRBJ2-1; 10 bases align to TRBD2. V gave up 4 bases and J gave up 6 bases; unmatched junction bases: 1. CDR1 is SGHRS and CDR2 is YFSETQ in the germline V gene. The CDR3 has 13 residues. The CDR3 loop reads CASSVAGGNEQFF. CDR3 DNA sequence: TGCGCCAGCAGCGTAGCGGGGGGCAATGAGCAGTTCTTC.

The chain couples TRBV9 to TRBJ2-1, with TRBD2 identical over 8 bases. J gave up 0 bases and V 6 bases, and 5 bases lay outside the gene matches. Germline assignment: CDR1 SGDLS and CDR2 YYNGEE. The CDR3 covers 15 residues. CDR3 DNA sequence: TGTGCCAGCAACCGGGGGGGGTCCTCCTACAATGAGCAGTTCTTC. This gives the protein CASNRGGSSYNEQFF. Using reference TRBV9 and TRBJ2-1 for the parts outside the CDR3, the full variable domain is DSGVTQTPKHLITATGQRVTLRCSPRSGDLSVYWYQQSLDQGLQFLIQYYNGEERAKGNILERFSAQQFPDLHSELNLSSLELGDSALYFCASNRGGSSYNEQFFGPGTRLTVL.

This rearrangement joins TRBV9 to TRBJ2-1; 9 bases are shared with TRBD1. The germline CDR1 and CDR2 sequences are SGDLS and YYNGEE. The trim removed 0 bases at V and 4 bases at J, leaving 5 bases unmatched. The CDR3 extends over 16 amino acids. The CDR3 DNA reads as TGTGCCAGCAGCGTAGGAAGGGGGACAGGGTACAATGAGCAGTTCTTC. The encoded protein is CASSVGRGTGYNEQFF.